Sequencing of this T cell receptor (beta chain) was carried out in a study of T cell clonality in common variable immunodeficiency. Whole-study findings and limits: Compared with controls, CVID subjects had fewer shared TCRbeta clones. CVID subjects had higher TCRbeta clonality than healthy controls, most marked in about a third.

Heparinized whole blood, roughly 5 to 8 ml, came from each donor. Germline assignment: CDR1 MDHEN and CDR2 SYDVKM. The CDR3 consists of 15 residues. V lost 2 bases to trimming and J lost 4 bases, with 12 bases between them. In its sample, this clone was seen many times. Its target is unknown. Read sequence stops 3 residues before the CDR3 end, and the germline J gene provides the missing end. CVID and control samples used equivalent genomic DNA input. Produced via immunoSEQ multiplex PCR; TCRdb's table is partial and in-frame only. The sample contains 40,000 to 45,000 clones, none of them singletons. The sample comprised peripheral blood mononuclear cells. The source of this sequence is a person between 18 and 69 years old in good health. The chain has TRBV28 and TRBJ2-1; TRBD2 might be the D (6 bases). The CDR3 bases that were read are TGTGCCAGCAGTTTACCCCAGGGACTTTACAATGAG. It translates to CASSLPQGLYNE. The full-length CDR3 reads as CASSLPQGLYNEQFF.